Sequencing of this T cell receptor beta chain was carried out in a study of CD8 T cells in ankylosing spondylitis. TCRdb fed the 5' RACE reads into MiXCR, producing one record per CDR3 protein. The table records 45,000 to 65,000 distinct CDR3 sequences, 6% to 7.5% of them present only once. This clonotype has ten or more counts. The CDR3 covers 18 residues. The V gene end was trimmed by 0 bases and the J gene end by 3 bases; junction bases not matched to a gene: 8. Germline CDR1 SGHDT, CDR2 YYEEEE. This rearrangement joins TRBV5-6 to TRBJ1-6, with 8 bases identical to TRBD1. Source material: blood, either unsorted or a sorted T cell fraction (not recorded which). The sequence came from a female donor with ankylosing spondylitis or in good health (not recorded which). CDR3 loop: CASSLEGVGTGYNSPLHF. In DNA, the CDR3 is TGTGCCAGCAGCTTGGAAGGTGTTGGGACAGGCTATAATTCACCCCTCCACTTT.